Each of the 20 T cell receptor beta chains below was sequenced from the same sample in a study of cytotoxic CD8 clonotypes in ibrutinib-treated CLL. Sequencing was performed with immunoSEQ multiplex PCR; in TCRdb, only in-frame clones are kept and a portion is missing. Of over 150,000 clones in the sample, about 72% were seen once. Sequenced material: PBMCs, taken after 24 months of ibrutinib treatment. These receptors were collected from a human donor with chronic lymphocytic leukemia.

The chain links TRBV5-6 to TRBJ2-6; TRBD1 agrees at 7 bases. Germline V lookup: CDR1 SGHDT, CDR2 YYEEEE. The CDR3 has 19 residues. V shed 0 bases and J 0 bases; nucleotides not matched to a gene: 9. The CDR3 is CASSLGRTGIRSGANVLTF. The CDR3 region has the DNA TGTGCCAGCAGCTTGGGTAGGACAGGAATACGCTCTGGGGCCAACGTCCTGACTTTC. Full variable domain (missing parts from reference TRBV5-6 and TRBJ2-6): DAGVTQSPTHLIKTRGQQVTLRCSPKSGHDTVSWYQQALGQGPQFIFQYYEEEERQRGNFPDRFSGHQFPNYSSELNVNALLLGDSALYLCASSLGRTGIRSGANVLTFGAGSRLTVL.

The chain uses TRBV5-4 and TRBJ2-5; maybe TRBD2 (6 bases). Germline values: CDR1 SGHNT, CDR2 YYREEE (reference sequence). The CDR3 runs 14 residues. The V end was cut by 0 bases, the J end by 7 bases, with 13 bases between. CDR3 region: CASSLEGGPATQYF. The CDR3 DNA reads as TGTGCCAGCAGCTTGGAAGGAGGGCCGGCGACCCAGTACTTC. Based on the CDR3 plus reference TRBV5-4 and TRBJ2-5, the full variable domain is ETGVTQSPTHLIKTRGQQVTLRCSSQSGHNTVSWYQQALGQGPQFIFQYYREEENGRGNFPPRFSGLQFPNYSSELNVNALELDDSALYLCASSLEGGPATQYFGPGTRLLVL.

The chain carries TRBV7-2 and TRBJ1-1; D is ambiguous. The germline V gene encodes CDR1 SGHTA and CDR2 FQGNSA. There are 14 residues in the CDR3. V shed 7 bases and J shed 5 bases, with 17 bases lying between them. Here the CDR3 reads CASNILVEGTEAFF. The CDR3 DNA reads as TGTGCCAGCAACATTCTGGTGGAGGGTACTGAAGCTTTCTTT.

The rearrangement joins TRBV4-3 to TRBJ2-1, with D possibly TRBD2 on 6 matching bases. The CDR3 sequence is 17 residues long. The germline V gene encodes CDR1 LGHNA and CDR2 YSLEER. V was trimmed by 0 bases and J by 0 bases, leaving 12 bases between them. In nucleotides, the CDR3 is TGCGCCAGCAGCCAAGATCCTAGCGAGAGCTCCTACAATGAGCAGTTCTTC. It specifies CASSQDPSESSYNEQFF.

The chain couples TRBV6-5 to TRBJ1-1; D unresolved. Germline-derived CDR1 and CDR2 are MNHEY and SVGAGI. Trimming removed 0 bases from V and 0 bases from J, with 8 bases in between. The CDR3 loop spans 15 amino acids. Written as DNA, the CDR3 is TGTGCCAGCAGTTACTCGAGGGTCGTGAACACTGAAGCTTTCTTT. Translating gives CASSYSRVVNTEAFF.

The chain joins TRBV2 to TRBJ1-4, with TRBD1 as a possible D gene (6 bases). The CDR3 length is 14 residues. Germline V lookup: CDR1 SNHLY, CDR2 FYNNEI. Trimming left V 3 bases short and J 8 bases short, with 13 bases between. The CDR3 sequence: CASSDGGAGEKLFF. CDR3 nucleotide sequence: TGTGCCAGCAGTGATGGGGGGGCAGGCGAAAAACTGTTTTTT.

J is TRBJ2-2 and V is TRBV9, with 7 bases that match TRBD1. Germline values: CDR1 SGDLS, CDR2 YYNGEE. The length of the CDR3 is 16 residues. V shed 2 bases and J 5 bases; nucleotides not matched to a gene: 9. The CDR3 sequence is CASSVGQPALTGELFF. The DNA of the CDR3 is TGTGCCAGCAGCGTGGGACAGCCTGCCTTGACCGGGGAGCTGTTTTTT.

The chain employs TRBV5-4 and TRBJ2-1, with D possibly TRBD2 on 6 matching bases. The germline V and J ends were trimmed by 5 bases and 3 bases, with 15 bases remaining between them. This CDR3 spans 15 amino acids. Per the germline V gene, CDR1 is SGHNT and CDR2 is YYREEE (reference sequence). CDR3 protein: CASRPQTSIYNEQFF. The DNA for the CDR3 is TGTGCCAGCAGGCCCCAGACTAGTATCTACAATGAGCAGTTCTTC.

This chain connects TRBV10-1 to TRBJ2-1; TRBD2 might be the D (5 bases). Germline assignment: CDR1 WNHNN and CDR2 SYGVQD (reference sequence). V lost 8 bases to trimming and J lost 7 bases, with 9 bases between them. CDR3 length equals 11 residues. In nucleotides, the CDR3 is TGCGCCAGCCAGTCGGGGAATGAGCAGTTCTTC. Its translation: CASQSGNEQFF.

J is TRBJ2-7 and V is TRBV7-9, with a tentative D call TRBD2 (5 bases). From germline, CDR1 is SEHNR and CDR2 FQNEAQ (reference sequence). The CDR3 contains 13 residues. Deletions cut 9 bases from V and 4 bases from J, with 16 bases between. The CDR3 sequence: CARKARGKYEQYF. In DNA form, the CDR3 reads TGTGCCAGGAAGGCGCGAGGGAAATACGAGCAGTACTTC.

This chain connects TRBV5-1 to TRBJ2-3; perhaps TRBD2 as D (5 bases). Trimming stripped 0 bases from V and 2 bases from J, with 7 bases between. The germline V gene has CDR1 SGHRS and CDR2 YFSETQ. The CDR3 loop spans 14 amino acids. Here the CDR3 reads CASSLGGFTDTQYF. CDR3 in DNA: TGCGCCAGCAGCTTGGGAGGGTTCACAGATACGCAGTATTTT.

The chain is built from TRBV9 and TRBJ2-3, with D perhaps matching TRBD2 (5 bases). From germline, CDR1 is SGDLS and CDR2 YYNGEE. The V and J ends lost 4 bases and 5 bases respectively, with 17 bases between them. The CDR3 totals 15 residues. The CDR3 DNA reads as TGTGCCAGCAGCTCCCAAAGGCTAGCTGGAGATACGCAGTATTTT. Protein sequence: CASSSQRLAGDTQYF.

The J gene is TRBJ1-4, the V gene TRBV2; D is undetermined. Germline CDR1 is SNHLY and CDR2 is FYNNEI. Trimming stripped 8 bases from V and 3 bases from J, with 13 bases between. The CDR3 is 14 amino acids. CDR3 nucleotide sequence: TGTGCCAGCGGATTTAGGTCCTCTAATGAAAAACTGTTTTTT. Translating it yields CASGFRSSNEKLFF.

The chain joins TRBV10-3 to TRBJ2-1; tentatively, D is TRBD2 (5 bases). V lost 10 bases and J 0 bases, leaving 16 bases between the germline ends. Looked up from germline, CDR1 is ENHRY and CDR2 is SYGVKD. CDR3 length equals 15 residues. The CDR3 DNA reads TGTGCCACCAAAGACCGGGATTACTCCTACAATGAGCAGTTCTTC. Its protein is CATKDRDYSYNEQFF.

This rearrangement joins TRBV27 to TRBJ2-3, with 7 bases lining up with TRBD1. The length of the CDR3 is 14 residues. V shed 5 bases, J shed 4 bases, and the junction held 6 bases outside the gene matches. Germline CDR1 is MNHEY and CDR2 is SMNVEV (reference sequence). The CDR3 coding sequence is TGTGCCAGCAGTAAAAGACAGGGAGCAGATACGCAGTATTTT. Its translation is CASSKRQGADTQYF.

The rearrangement joins TRBV7-9 to TRBJ2-7; the D is unclear. CDR3 size: 11 residues. With 6 bases removed from V and 6 bases from J, the gap between germline ends came to 9 bases. The germline gives CDR1 SEHNR, CDR2 FQNEAQ (reference sequence). CDR3 amino acids: CASSQQSEQYF. CDR3 in DNA: TGTGCCAGCAGTCAACAGTCCGAGCAGTACTTC.

The V call is TRBV27, the J call TRBJ2-1; D gene uncertain. Trimming left V 10 bases short and J 0 bases short, with 7 bases between. Looked up from germline, CDR1 is MNHEY and CDR2 is SMNVEV (reference sequence). CDR3 length: 12 residues. The CDR3 loop is CATRISYNEQFF. The CDR3 region has the DNA TGTGCCACAAGGATCTCCTACAATGAGCAGTTCTTC.

The rearrangement uses TRBV27 and TRBJ2-7; 8 bases agree with TRBD2. Germline CDR1 MNHEY, CDR2 SMNVEV (reference sequence). The trim removed 2 bases at V and 3 bases at J, leaving 0 bases unmatched. The CDR3 length is 13 residues. The CDR3 DNA reads TGTGCCAGCAGTTTAACTAGCGGCTACGAGCAGTACTTC. Protein sequence: CASSLTSGYEQYF.

The V gene is TRBV28, the J gene TRBJ1-1, with unresolved D. The CDR3 is made up of 13 amino acids. Trimming pared 5 bases from V and 1 base from J, leaving 8 bases between. Germline CDR1 and CDR2: MDHEN and SYDVKM. In nucleotides, the CDR3 is TGTGCCAGCAGTGGCTACAGGAACACTGAAGCTTTCTTT. Amino acid sequence: CASSGYRNTEAFF.

This clone was recorded once. The chain carries TRBV30 and TRBJ1-4; D is perhaps TRBD1 (6 bases). The germline V gene encodes CDR1 GTSNPN and CDR2 SVGIG (reference sequence). This CDR3 is 12 amino acids long. Trimming shortened V by 0 bases and J by 15 bases, and 14 bases separated the two germline ends. The CDR3 DNA sequence: TGTGCCTGGAGTGTAAATTCAGGGACATTGTTTTTT. This codes for CAWSVNSGTLFF.